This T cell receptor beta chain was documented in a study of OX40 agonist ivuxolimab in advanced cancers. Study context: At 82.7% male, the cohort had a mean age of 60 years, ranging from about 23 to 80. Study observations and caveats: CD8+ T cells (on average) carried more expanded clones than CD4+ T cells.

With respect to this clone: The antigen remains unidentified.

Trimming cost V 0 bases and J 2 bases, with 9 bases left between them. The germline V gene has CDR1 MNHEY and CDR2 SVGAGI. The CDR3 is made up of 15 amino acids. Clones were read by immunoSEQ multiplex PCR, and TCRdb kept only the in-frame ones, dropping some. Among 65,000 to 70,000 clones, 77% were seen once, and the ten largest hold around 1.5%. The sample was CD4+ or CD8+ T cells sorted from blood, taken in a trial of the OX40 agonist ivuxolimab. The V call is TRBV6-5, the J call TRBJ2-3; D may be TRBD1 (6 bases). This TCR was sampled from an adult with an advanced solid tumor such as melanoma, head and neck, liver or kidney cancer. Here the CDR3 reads CASSYSSGDTDTQYF. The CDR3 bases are TGTGCCAGCAGTTACTCTTCAGGGGACACAGATACGCAGTATTTT.